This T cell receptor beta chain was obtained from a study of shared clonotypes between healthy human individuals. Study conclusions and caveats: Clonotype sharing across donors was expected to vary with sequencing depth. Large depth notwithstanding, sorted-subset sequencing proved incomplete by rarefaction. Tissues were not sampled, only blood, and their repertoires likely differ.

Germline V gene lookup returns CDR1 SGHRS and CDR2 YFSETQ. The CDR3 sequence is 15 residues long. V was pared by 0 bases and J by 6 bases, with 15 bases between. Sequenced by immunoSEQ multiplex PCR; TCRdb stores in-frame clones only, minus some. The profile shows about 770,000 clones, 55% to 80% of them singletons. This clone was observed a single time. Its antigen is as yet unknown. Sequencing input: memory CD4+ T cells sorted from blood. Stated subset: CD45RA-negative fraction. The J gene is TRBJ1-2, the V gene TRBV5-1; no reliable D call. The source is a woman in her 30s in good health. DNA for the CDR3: TGCGCCAGCAGCTTGGACAGACCGGATGACGATGGCTACACCTTC. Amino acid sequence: CASSLDRPDDDGYTF.